Listed here are 23 T cell receptor beta chains from one sample, sequenced in a study of graft-versus-host responses after intestinal transplantation. Produced via immunoSEQ multiplex PCR; TCRdb's table is partial and in-frame only. The sample yields some 96,000 clones, 90% seen once. Sample: PBMCs, taken just under 460 days after intestinal transplant. The source is a human patient who received an intestinal transplant, so some T cells may come from the graft donor.

This chain links TRBV7-9 with TRBJ2-3; D is possibly TRBD2 (6 bases). The CDR3 length is 16 residues. Trimming took off 5 bases at V and 0 bases at J, with 15 bases between the two ends. Per germline, CDR1 SEHNR and CDR2 FQNEAQ (reference sequence). The CDR3: CASSPRLVSSTDTQYF. DNA of the CDR3: TGTGCCAGCAGCCCCAGACTAGTTTCTAGCACAGATACGCAGTATTTT.

This chain uses TRBV25-1 with TRBJ2-7, with TRBD1 as a possible D gene (6 bases). Germline CDR1 MGHDK, CDR2 SYGVNS. V dropped 3 bases and J dropped 6 bases, with 12 bases sitting between them. The CDR3 loop spans 13 amino acids. The CDR3 region is CASSDPGRGEQYF. The CDR3 coding sequence is TGTGCCAGCAGTGACCCCGGCAGGGGCGAGCAGTACTTC.

The CDR3 loop reads CASSVESGGYNEQFF. The CDR3 DNA follows: TGTGCCAGCAGCGTAGAAAGCGGGGGGTACAATGAGCAGTTCTTC. V is TRBV9 and J is TRBJ2-1; 9 bases match TRBD2. V lost 0 bases to trimming and J lost 4 bases; unmatched junction nucleotides: 2. The CDR3 has 15 residues. The germline gives CDR1 SGDLS, CDR2 YYNGEE.

This CDR3 reads CASSLAPQGESPLHF. The CDR3 nucleotides read TGTGCCAGCAGCTTGGCTCCCCAGGGAGAATCACCCCTCCACTTT. This chain connects TRBV5-4 to TRBJ1-6; TRBD1 might be the D (5 bases). CDR3 length: 15 amino acids. With 0 bases removed from V and 10 bases from J, the gap between germline ends came to 14 bases. From germline, CDR1 is SGHNT and CDR2 YYREEE (reference sequence).

This chain connects TRBV7-9 to TRBJ2-1, with D tentatively TRBD2 (6 bases). Per the germline V gene, CDR1 is SEHNR and CDR2 is FQNEAQ (reference sequence). CDR3 length: 14 residues. V was cut by 3 bases and J by 3 bases, with 9 bases left in between. The CDR3 DNA reads TGTGCCAGCAGCTTGAACGGGGGCTACAATGAGCAGTTCTTC. Protein sequence: CASSLNGGYNEQFF.

The V and J genes are TRBV5-6 and TRBJ1-2, with D perhaps TRBD1 (5 bases). This CDR3 contains 15 residues. CDR1 SGHDT and CDR2 YYEEEE come from the germline V gene. V was clipped by 0 bases and J by 5 bases, with 14 bases between them. In DNA, the CDR3 is TGTGCCAGCAGCTTGGGGCGGGGCCTGGGATATGGCTACACCTTC. Its translation is CASSLGRGLGYGYTF.

The count of this clone is one. The chain joins TRBV6-5 to TRBJ2-5, with 8 bases fitting TRBD1. Per the germline V gene, CDR1 is MNHEY and CDR2 is SVGAGI. With V trimmed by 4 bases and J by 5 bases, 9 bases remained unmatched. The CDR3 has 15 residues. CDR3 nucleotides: TGTGCCAGCAGTTTTCGCAGGGGGCAGTGGGAGACCCAGTACTTC. Its protein product is CASSFRRGQWETQYF.

The rearrangement links TRBV6-4 to TRBJ1-6; tentative D call: TRBD1 (6 bases). Trimming took 6 bases from V and 6 from J, leaving 15 bases between them. The CDR3 sequence is 15 residues long. Germline V gene lookup returns CDR1 MRHNA and CDR2 SNTAGT. CDR3 DNA: TGTGCCAGCAGGGTACAGGGCGGATCTAATTCACCCCTCCACTTT. Its protein is CASRVQGGSNSPLHF.

The V and J genes are TRBV5-4 and TRBJ1-2, with 10 nucleotides matching TRBD1. V lost 4 bases, J lost 5 bases, and 5 bases stayed unmatched. The germline gives CDR1 SGHNT, CDR2 YYREEE (reference sequence). This CDR3 region has 14 residues. The CDR3 loop reads CASSPGQGGYGYTF. In DNA form, the CDR3 reads TGTGCCAGCAGCCCAGGACAGGGGGGATATGGCTACACCTTC.

This clone is a singleton in its sample. The chain links TRBV27 to TRBJ2-7; D may match TRBD1 or TRBD2 (5 bases each). Germline CDR1 and CDR2: MNHEY and SMNVEV (reference sequence). Trimming removed 3 bases from V and 5 bases from J, with 14 bases in between. The CDR3 extends over 14 amino acids. The CDR3 is CASSFSSGLDEQYF. The CDR3 DNA is TGTGCCAGCAGTTTTTCTTCGGGGCTCGACGAGCAGTACTTC.

V gene TRBV4-2 combines with J gene TRBJ2-1, with 8 bases aligning to TRBD2. This CDR3 spans 16 amino acids. Germline CDR1 LGHNA, CDR2 YNFKEQ. V lost 0 bases and J lost 5; bases outside the gene matches: 6. The CDR3 protein is CASSQETGTSNNEQFF. In nucleotides, the CDR3 is TGTGCCAGCAGCCAAGAAACCGGGACTAGTAACAATGAGCAGTTCTTC.

This rearrangement joins TRBV6-5 to TRBJ1-2; tentative D call: TRBD1 (5 bases). The germline gives CDR1 MNHEY, CDR2 SVGAGI. This CDR3 has 13 residues. The V and J ends lost 5 bases and 2 bases respectively, with 9 bases between them. CDR3 nucleotides: TGTGCCAGCAGTGCCCAGGGCAACTATGGCTACACCTTC. This gives the protein CASSAQGNYGYTF.

Remarks on this clone: At the DNA level, this CDR3 is encoded by other sequences in the same sample as well. This rearrangement joins TRBV7-9 to TRBJ2-5; 9 nucleotides match TRBD2. From germline, CDR1 is SEHNR and CDR2 FQNEAQ (reference sequence). This CDR3 spans 14 amino acids. Trimming took 4 bases from V and 5 from J; bases not matched to a gene: 5. This CDR3 is CASSSRRGGETQYF. CDR3 nucleotide sequence: TGTGCCAGCAGCTCCCGGCGGGGGGGGGAGACCCAGTACTTC.

V gene TRBV2 combines with J gene TRBJ1-6; no reliable D call. The germline V gene has CDR1 SNHLY and CDR2 FYNNEI. V lost 8 bases to trimming and J lost 6 bases, with 11 bases between them. CDR3 length: 13 amino acids. CDR3 sequence: CASRAVINSPLHF. In DNA form, the CDR3 reads TGTGCCAGCCGGGCGGTCATTAATTCACCCCTCCACTTT.

J is TRBJ1-1 and V is TRBV6-1, with no clear D. Germline CDR1 reads MNHNS; CDR2 reads SASEGT. Trimming stripped 3 bases from V and 1 base from J, with 6 bases between. This CDR3 has 13 amino acids. In DNA, the CDR3 is TGTGCCAGCAGTGACAGACCGAACACTGAAGCTTTCTTT. This encodes CASSDRPNTEAFF.

In this sample, this clone turned up once. The chain joins TRBV7-9 to TRBJ2-7, with D hard to call. Trimming shortened V by 7 bases and J by 2 bases, and 9 bases separated the two germline ends. Germline V gives CDR1 SEHNR, CDR2 FQNEAQ (reference sequence). This CDR3 has 12 residues. CDR3 in amino acids: CASTQTAYEQYF. CDR3 DNA sequence: TGTGCCAGCACCCAAACAGCCTACGAGCAGTACTTC. Looking up the rest from reference TRBV7-9 and TRBJ2-7 gives the full variable domain: DTGVSQNPRHKITKRGQNVTFRCDPISEHNRLYWYRQTLGQGPEFLTYFQNEAQLEKSRLLSDRFSAERPKGSFSTLEIQRTEQGDSAMYLCASTQTAYEQYFGPGTRLTVT.

The chain couples TRBV6-4 to TRBJ2-5; TRBD2 aligns across 9 bases. V trimming: 3 bases; J trimming: 1 base; junction bases outside the gene matches: 3. CDR3 length: 15 residues. The V gene's germline CDR1 is MRHNA and CDR2 SNTAGT. CDR3 DNA sequence: TGTGCCAGCAGTGAGGAAGCGGGGGGCCAAGAGACCCAGTACTTC. As protein: CASSEEAGGQETQYF.

This chain connects TRBV4-1 to TRBJ2-7; D is perhaps TRBD1 or TRBD2 (5 bases each). Between the trimmed V and J ends, which lost 4 bases and 2 bases, there was a span of 12 bases. CDR1 is MGHRA and CDR2 is YSYEKL in the germline V gene. The CDR3 totals 14 residues. The CDR3 spells CASSLSGGAYEQYF. The CDR3 DNA is TGCGCCAGCAGCCTGAGTGGGGGTGCCTACGAGCAGTACTTC.

The chain links TRBV2 to TRBJ1-1; D possibly corresponds to TRBD1 (5 bases). The CDR3 extends over 13 amino acids. With 5 bases removed from V and 10 bases from J, the gap between germline ends came to 17 bases. Germline-derived CDR1 and CDR2 are SNHLY and FYNNEI. The CDR3 sequence is CASSTQGGEGAFF. For the CDR3, the DNA is TGTGCCAGCAGTACTCAGGGAGGGGAGGGAGCTTTCTTT.

The V call is TRBV11-2, the J call TRBJ2-5, with TRBD2 identical over 9 bases. Germline V gene data show CDR1 as SGHAT and CDR2 as FQNNGV. CDR3 length equals 15 residues. V lost 3 bases, J lost 1 base, and 3 bases stayed unmatched. CDR3 amino acids: CASSFGGGVQETQYF. The DNA of the CDR3 is TGTGCCAGCAGCTTCGGCGGGGGGGTCCAAGAGACCCAGTACTTC.

The chain is built from TRBV18 and TRBJ1-1; a weak D match, TRBD1 (5 bases). Trimming stripped 6 bases from V and 4 bases from J, with 15 bases between. This CDR3 contains 14 residues. The germline V gene has CDR1 KGHSH and CDR2 LQKENI. The CDR3 protein is CASSGDPDSTEAFF. In nucleotides, the CDR3 is TGTGCCAGCTCGGGGGACCCGGATAGCACTGAAGCTTTCTTT.

Turning to this clone: The germline gene is not matched at one end of the junction; a read error may be the cause. Other DNA sequences in this specimen translate into the identical CDR3. This chain links TRBV27 with TRBJ1-1, with TRBD1 identical over 7 bases. The V gene's germline CDR1 is MNHEY and CDR2 SMNVEV (reference sequence). The CDR3 has 13 amino acids. The CDR3 coding sequence is TGTGCCAGCAGTCCACAGGGGAGCGCTGAAGCTTTCTTC. Protein sequence: CASSPQGSAEAFF.

The chain recombines TRBV6-5 with TRBJ1-2, with D maybe TRBD1 (6 bases). The V end lost 0 bases, the J end lost 6 bases, and 14 bases lay between the germline ends. This CDR3 spans 15 amino acids. Germline lookup yields CDR1 MNHEY and CDR2 SVGAGI. CDR3 residues: CASSYSMGGPDGYTF. CDR3 DNA sequence: TGTGCCAGCAGTTACTCGATGGGGGGCCCAGATGGCTACACCTTC.